By its share, the clone carrying this T cell receptor (beta chain) is medium-sized. 450 to 600 ng RNA was reverse transcribed with alpha and beta constant-region primers. Each of the alpha and beta chains got its own library through chain-specific third strand synthesis with indices. Via MiXCR, TCRdb re-called the 5' RACE reads, giving one row per CDR3 protein. In the table there are thousands of distinct CDR3 sequences, under 8% of which are singletons. Antiretroviral therapy had run roughly three months, about 14 weeks, before follow-up blood collection. All unsorted peripheral T cells were captured because whole blood was used without fractionation. V lost 5 bases and J lost 6; bases outside the gene matches: 5. Germline values: CDR1 MGHDK, CDR2 SYGVNS. This CDR3 has 13 amino acids. The record originates from a study of HIV-infected patients and healthy controls.

V usage is TRBV25-1 and J usage is TRBJ1-1; TRBD1 matches at 8 bases. The clonotype comes from an adult with HIV infection. The sample in question was blood, obtained during antiretroviral therapy. CDR3 region: CASSLTGDPEAFF. CDR3 nucleotide sequence: TGTGCCAGCAGTCTGACAGGGGACCCTGAAGCTTTCTTT.